Below are 15 T cell receptor beta chains sequenced from a single sample in a study of T-cell reconstitution after alpha-beta-depleted transplantation in children. Preparation of the TCRbeta library involved a method that used unique molecular identifiers. One entry per CDR3 protein results from TCRdb running MiXCR on the PCR reads. The data contain 580,000 or so distinct CDR3 sequences, 23% of them singletons. Here the sequenced sample was PBMCs, mostly from graft donor cells, taken 360 days after TCRalphabeta/CD19-depleted stem cell transplant. These receptor sequences come from a boy in the first two years of life who had a stem cell transplant for acute myeloid leukemia, so the T cells may come from the graft donor.

This clonotype was observed a few times. The V and J genes are TRBV20-1 and TRBJ2-7; 7 bases are shared with TRBD2. This CDR3 spans 17 amino acids. Germline CDR1 is DFQATT and CDR2 is SNEGSKA (reference sequence). V lost 0 bases to trimming and J lost 2 bases; unmatched junction nucleotides: 13. The CDR3 spells CSARDDREGDWPYEQYF. CDR3 nucleotides: TGCAGTGCTAGAGATGATAGGGAGGGAGATTGGCCCTACGAGCAGTACTTC.

This clonotype was picked up many times. V usage is TRBV15 and J usage is TRBJ2-5; possible D gene TRBD1, 7 bases. This CDR3 is 16 amino acids long. Trimming stripped 1 base from V and 3 bases from J, with 15 bases between. Germline V gene lookup returns CDR1 LNHNV and CDR2 YYDKDF (reference sequence). The CDR3 is CATSRVMAGGKETQYF. CDR3 sequence (DNA): TGTGCCACCAGCAGAGTAATGGCAGGGGGGAAAGAGACCCAGTACTTC.

This clonotype has a handful of counts. V is TRBV11-3 and J is TRBJ2-2; D possibly corresponds to TRBD1 (6 bases). CDR1 is SGHNT, CDR2 YENEEA, per germline. Between the trimmed V and J ends, which lost 0 bases and 3 bases, there was a span of 11 bases. The CDR3 loop spans 16 amino acids. CDR3 loop: CASSLEWTDYTGELFF. CDR3 DNA: TGTGCCAGCAGCTTAGAATGGACAGACTACACCGGGGAGCTGTTTTTT.

The chain joins TRBV5-6 to TRBJ2-3; 7 bases are shared with TRBD1. The J segment lost 2 bases and the V segment lost 1 base, leaving 4 bases of the junction unmatched. The CDR3 has 15 residues. Germline V gene data show CDR1 as SGHDT and CDR2 as YYEEEE. The DNA for the CDR3 is TGTGCCAGCAGCTTGTGGGGGACAGCCACAGATACGCAGTATTTT. Protein: CASSLWGTATDTQYF. Supplemented by reference TRBV5-6 and TRBJ2-3, the full variable domain reads DAGVTQSPTHLIKTRGQQVTLRCSPKSGHDTVSWYQQALGQGPQFIFQYYEEEERQRGNFPDRFSGHQFPNYSSELNVNALLLGDSALYLCASSLWGTATDTQYFGPGTRLTVL.

This clonotype was seen at least ten times. This chain joins TRBV24-1 and TRBJ2-1, with 8 bases aligning to TRBD2. CDR3 length: 12 residues. Germline-derived CDR1 and CDR2 are KGHDR and SFDVKD. V dropped 11 bases and J dropped 7; count of bases not matched to a gene: 6. CDR3 region: CAIGTRGNEQFF. The CDR3 nucleotides read TGTGCCATAGGGACTAGGGGTAATGAGCAGTTCTTC.

This rearrangement joins TRBV5-1 to TRBJ2-1; 14 bases line up with TRBD2. This CDR3 is built from 18 residues. CDR1 is SGHRS, CDR2 YFSETQ, per germline. The junction had 6 bases not matched to a gene; V was cut back by 4 bases and J by 0 bases. The CDR3 is CASSMGLAGDSSYNEQFF. CDR3 bases: TGCGCCAGCAGCATGGGACTAGCGGGGGATAGCTCCTACAATGAGCAGTTCTTC.

This clonotype was detected many times. The chain uses TRBV5-1 and TRBJ2-5; 9 bases are shared with TRBD1. The germline gives CDR1 SGHRS, CDR2 YFSETQ. The ends lost 5 bases at V and 5 bases at J; junction bases unmatched: 10. The CDR3 is 15 amino acids. Here the CDR3 DNA reads TGCGCCAGCAGAGAGGGACACGGACAGGGGGAGACCCAGTACTTC. It specifies CASREGHGQGETQYF.

This clonotype was recorded a few times. The rearrangement uses TRBV5-1 and TRBJ1-5; no definite D call. Germline assignment: CDR1 SGHRS and CDR2 YFSETQ. The ends were cut back, 5 bases at V and 0 bases at J, with 9 bases in the middle. The CDR3 loop spans 14 amino acids. Here the CDR3 DNA reads TGCGCCAGCAGGACACCACATAGCAATCAGCCCCAGCATTTT. It codes for CASRTPHSNQPQHF.

V usage is TRBV20-1 and J usage is TRBJ2-7; 7 bases line up with TRBD1. The CDR3 has 12 residues. With 7 bases clipped from V and 3 bases from J, the junction kept 6 bases outside the gene matches. From germline, CDR1 is DFQATT and CDR2 SNEGSKA (reference sequence). CDR3 DNA: TGCAGTGGGACTCGGGACAGCTACGAGCAGTACTTC. It is translated as CSGTRDSYEQYF.

This clonotype was found many times. CDR3 nucleotides: TGTGCCAGCAGTTACCGCGGACGCACAGATACGCAGTATTTT. Translating it yields CASSYRGRTDTQYF. The chain is built from TRBV6-5 and TRBJ2-3, with D hard to call. The length of the CDR3 is 14 residues. Germline V gives CDR1 MNHEY, CDR2 SVGAGI. Trimming shortened V by 2 bases and J by 1 base, and 7 bases separated the two germline ends.

There are many counts of this clonotype. The chain carries TRBV29-1 and TRBJ2-7; D gene ambiguous. V shed 8 bases and J shed 3 bases, with 8 bases lying between them. Per germline, CDR1 SQVTM and CDR2 ANQGSEA. This CDR3 contains 10 residues. CDR3 loop: CSPRSYEQYF. The CDR3 region has the DNA TGCAGCCCGAGGAGCTACGAGCAGTACTTC.

The rearrangement uses TRBV12-3 or TRBV12-4 and TRBJ2-7; possibly TRBD1 for D (6 bases). CDR3 length: 12 residues. Trimming shortened V by 5 bases and J by 6 bases, and 11 bases separated the two germline ends. The CDR3 is CASSPNRVEQYV. The CDR3 DNA reads as TGTGCCAGCAGTCCCAACAGGGTCGAGCAGTACGTC.

CDR3 residues: CSARQGSSSYEQYF. CDR3 nucleotide sequence: TGCAGTGCTCGACAGGGGAGTAGCTCCTACGAGCAGTACTTC. The chain has TRBV20-1 and TRBJ2-7, with 8 bases matching TRBD1. The CDR3 contains 14 residues. J gave up 0 bases and V 5 bases, and 6 bases lay outside the gene matches. Per germline, CDR1 DFQATT and CDR2 SNEGSKA (reference sequence).

The chain carries TRBV7-8 and TRBJ2-1, with D possibly being TRBD1 (6 bases). The CDR3 totals 14 residues. V lost 2 bases to trimming and J lost 7 bases, with 12 bases between them. Looked up from germline, CDR1 is SGHVS and CDR2 is FQNEAQ. The CDR3 DNA sequence: TGTGCCAGCAGCTTACAGGGGATGGGAAATGAGCAGTTCTTC. Its translation is CASSLQGMGNEQFF.

This clonotype was counted many times. The rearrangement links TRBV20-1 to TRBJ2-5; D unresolved. Germline V lookup: CDR1 DFQATT, CDR2 SNEGSKA (reference sequence). The V end was cut by 0 bases, the J end by 2 bases, with 1 base between. There are 11 residues in the CDR3. CDR3 bases: TGCAGTGCTAGAGAGCAAGAGACCCAGTACTTC. This sequence encodes CSAREQETQYF.